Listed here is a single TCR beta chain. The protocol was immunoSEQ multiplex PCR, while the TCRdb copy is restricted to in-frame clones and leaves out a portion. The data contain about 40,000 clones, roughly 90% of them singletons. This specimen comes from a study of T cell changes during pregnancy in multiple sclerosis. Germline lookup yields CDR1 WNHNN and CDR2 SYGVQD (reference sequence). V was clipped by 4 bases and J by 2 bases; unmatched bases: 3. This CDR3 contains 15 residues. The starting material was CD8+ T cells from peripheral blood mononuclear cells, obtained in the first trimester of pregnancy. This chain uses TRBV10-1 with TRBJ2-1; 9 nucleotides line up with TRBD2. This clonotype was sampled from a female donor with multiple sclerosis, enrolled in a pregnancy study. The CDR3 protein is CASSGQRGAYNEQFF. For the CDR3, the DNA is TGCGCCAGCAGTGGCCAGCGGGGGGCCTACAATGAGCAGTTCTTC.